The 29 T cell receptor beta chains presented below share a single source sample, sequenced in a study of patients and donors after allogeneic stem cell transplantation. TCRdb processed the RT-PCR reads anew with MiXCR; each CDR3 protein has one entry. The sample has about 400,000 distinct CDR3 sequences; roughly 17% are singletons. Material: blood, either unsorted or a sorted T cell fraction (not recorded which). Every receptor here comes from a human donor who was either an allogeneic HSCT recipient or a stem cell or donor lymphocyte infusion donor (not recorded which). It is not recorded whose cells these are; they may come from a transplant donor.

As DNA, the CDR3 is TGTGCCAGCAGCCCACGACAGAGCTCTGGAAACACCATATATTTT. As protein: CASSPRQSSGNTIYF. This chain links TRBV7-8 with TRBJ1-3, with D maybe TRBD1 (5 bases). Germline-derived CDR1 and CDR2 are SGHVS and FQNEAQ. Trimming stripped 5 bases from V and 0 bases from J, with 11 bases between. The CDR3 runs 15 residues.

This rearrangement joins TRBV7-9 to TRBJ1-2, with a possible D match to TRBD1 (6 bases). The CDR3 totals 14 residues. Per germline, CDR1 SEHNR and CDR2 FQNEAQ (reference sequence). V was trimmed by 5 bases and J by 3 bases, leaving 13 bases between them. In DNA form, the CDR3 reads TGTGCCAGCAGCCAAGAAGACAGGTACTATGGCTACACCTTC. Encoded protein: CASSQEDRYYGYTF.

The sample holds a few counts of this clonotype. The chain joins TRBV28 to TRBJ2-7; TRBD2 aligns across 7 bases. CDR1 is MDHEN, CDR2 SYDVKM, per germline. J was trimmed by 5 bases and V by 7 bases; bases with no gene match: 14. The CDR3 loop spans 15 amino acids. CDR3 nucleotides: TGTGCCAGCACCCCCGGAGGGAGGGCCTCAGACGAGCAGTACTTC. Translation: CASTPGGRASDEQYF. The variable domain in full, completed from reference TRBV28 and TRBJ2-7, reads DVKVTQSSRYLVKRTGEKVFLECVQDMDHENMFWYRQDPGLGLRLIYFSYDVKMKEKGDIPEGYSVSREKKERFSLILESASTNQTSMYLCASTPGGRASDEQYFGPGTRLTVT.

The chain carries TRBV20-1 and TRBJ1-3; D is uncertain. CDR3 length: 13 residues. The germline CDR1 and CDR2 sequences are DFQATT and SNEGSKA (reference sequence). Trimming stripped 4 bases from V and 0 bases from J, with 7 bases between. CDR3 sequence (DNA): TGCAGTGCTACCCGATTCTCTGGAAACACCATATATTTT. Protein product: CSATRFSGNTIYF.

The rearrangement joins TRBV7-3 to TRBJ1-2; TRBD1 is a possible D gene (5 bases). Per germline, CDR1 SGHTA and CDR2 FQGTGA. The CDR3 consists of 13 residues. Trimming shortened V by 1 base and J by 5 bases, and 8 bases separated the two germline ends. The CDR3 DNA reads TGTGCCAGCAGCTTAATTGGGACTTATGGCTACACCTTC. It is translated as CASSLIGTYGYTF.

The rearrangement uses TRBV15 and TRBJ2-6; D could derive from TRBD1 or TRBD2 (5 bases each). Germline CDR1 is LNHNV and CDR2 is YYDKDF (reference sequence). The CDR3 runs 15 residues. The V gene lost 5 bases and the J gene lost 1 base, with 9 bases spanning the gap. The CDR3 region is CATSGTVSGANVLTF. CDR3 nucleotide sequence: TGTGCCACCAGCGGGACGGTGTCTGGGGCCAACGTCCTGACTTTC.

This clonotype has just a few counts. The gene calls are TRBV11-3 and TRBJ2-3, with 10 positions matching TRBD2. Germline V lookup: CDR1 SGHNT, CDR2 YENEEA. This CDR3 has 16 amino acids. V was clipped by 6 bases and J by 2 bases; unmatched bases: 8. The CDR3 here is CASRQRLAGFTDTQYF. The CDR3 DNA sequence: TGTGCCAGCAGACAGCGACTAGCGGGTTTCACAGATACGCAGTATTTT.

This clonotype has a handful of counts. CDR3 in DNA: TGTGCCAGTAGTATATCGGGGGGTGGCGGGCAGCCCCAGCATTTT. As protein: CASSISGGGGQPQHF. The chain employs TRBV19 and TRBJ1-5, with D maybe TRBD1 (5 bases). Germline CDR1 reads LNHDA; CDR2 reads SQIVND (reference sequence). This CDR3 spans 15 amino acids. V was pared by 2 bases and J by 7 bases, with 15 bases between.

This clonotype was observed a few times. The chain uses TRBV21-1 and TRBJ2-5; the table names TRBD1, a call not compared with the DNA. TRBV21-1 is a pseudogene. The length of the CDR3 is 14 residues. Written as DNA, the CDR3 is TGTGCCAGCAGCAAGGGGGGACAGCAAGAGACCCAGTACTTC. This translates into CASSKGGQQETQYF.

In its sample, this clonotype was seen a few times. The rearrangement joins TRBV25-1 to TRBJ2-2, with 11 bases lining up with TRBD1. The CDR3 totals 17 residues. The germline gives CDR1 MGHDK, CDR2 SYGVNS. The V and J ends lost 4 bases and 3 bases, in that order; junction bases with no gene match: 7. The CDR3 sequence is CASSGWTGGLDTGELFF. DNA of the CDR3: TGTGCCAGCAGTGGTTGGACAGGGGGCTTGGACACCGGGGAGCTGTTTTTT.

In its sample, this clonotype was seen a few times. The genes are TRBV27 and TRBJ2-7, with D tentatively TRBD1 (6 bases). The CDR3 extends over 15 amino acids. Germline CDR1 and CDR2: MNHEY and SMNVEV (reference sequence). V lost 3 bases and J 3 bases, leaving 15 bases between the germline ends. CDR3 sequence (DNA): TGTGCCAGCAGTTTGCTCCGGGACATTGACTACGAGCAGTACTTC. This gives the protein CASSLLRDIDYEQYF.

This clonotype appeared a single time. The rearrangement links TRBV6-2 or TRBV6-3 to TRBJ1-1; the D is unclear. The germline CDR1 and CDR2 sequences are MNHEY and SVGEGT. Deletions cut 7 bases from V and 9 bases from J, with 21 bases between. CDR3 length: 14 amino acids. The CDR3 protein is CASTRRSAGNKAFF. CDR3 coding DNA: TGTGCCAGCACAAGGAGGTCGGCGGGGAACAAAGCTTTCTTT.

This rearrangement joins TRBV7-2 to TRBJ1-1; 7 bases are a match to TRBD1. Germline trimming cut 5 bases from V and 5 bases from J; bases unmatched to any gene: 8. The CDR3 length is 14 residues. The germline gives CDR1 SGHTA, CDR2 FQGNSA. CDR3 bases: TGTGCCAGCAGCGTCATGACAGGGAAGACTGAAGCTTTCTTT. The encoded protein is CASSVMTGKTEAFF.

This clonotype was recorded a few times. The chain carries TRBV6-5 and TRBJ2-1; 12 bases match TRBD2. The V gene end was trimmed by 3 bases and the J gene end by 8 bases; junction bases not matched to a gene: 11. The germline V gene has CDR1 MNHEY and CDR2 SVGAGI. This CDR3 has 17 amino acids. This CDR3 reads CASSYSLALAGGYEQFF. As DNA, the CDR3 is TGTGCCAGCAGTTATTCCCTTGCGCTAGCGGGAGGGTATGAGCAGTTCTTC.

This clonotype appeared a few times. V gene TRBV6-1 combines with J gene TRBJ1-2; tentative D call: TRBD1 (6 bases). V shed 6 bases and J shed 4 bases, with 18 bases lying between them. The CDR3 contains 15 residues. The V gene's germline CDR1 is MNHNS and CDR2 SASEGT. The CDR3, as DNA: TGTGCCAGCAGCCGCTTAACGGGGGCCGGCTATGGCTACACCTTC. Encoded protein: CASSRLTGAGYGYTF.

This clonotype was picked up many times. The chain carries TRBV12-3 or TRBV12-4 and TRBJ2-3; TRBD2 matches 7 bases. The CDR3 runs to 14 residues. V gave up 8 bases and J gave up 6 bases; unmatched junction bases: 11. CDR3 sequence: CASAVGGPVDTQYF. Here the CDR3 DNA reads TGTGCCAGCGCCGTGGGAGGGCCCGTCGATACGCAGTATTTT.

This clonotype was seen more than once but under ten times. This chain uses TRBV6-2 or TRBV6-3 with TRBJ2-3; TRBD1 agrees at 7 bases. Looked up from germline, CDR1 is MNHEY and CDR2 is SVGEGT. This CDR3 is built from 15 residues. With V trimmed by 4 bases and J by 2 bases, 6 bases remained unmatched. Here the CDR3 reads CASSSRQGATDTQYF. As DNA, the CDR3 is TGTGCCAGCAGTTCGCGACAGGGTGCCACAGATACGCAGTATTTT.

This clonotype was seen at least ten times. The rearrangement uses TRBV12-3 or TRBV12-4 and TRBJ1-4, with 7 bases matching TRBD1. The CDR3 runs 15 residues. The V and J ends lost 5 bases and 4 bases, in that order; junction bases with no gene match: 7. The DNA of the CDR3 is TGTGCCAGCAGTCCTGGACAGGCGATTAATGAAAAACTGTTTTTT. It is translated as CASSPGQAINEKLFF.

This clonotype has a handful of counts. This sequence joins TRBV3-1 and TRBJ2-7; D unclear. V lost 5 bases, J lost 6 bases, and 11 bases lay in between. Germline assignment: CDR1 LGHDT and CDR2 YNNKEL (reference sequence). CDR3 length: 12 residues. Here the CDR3 DNA reads TGTGCCAGCAGCTTCCGAAAGGGCGAGCAGTACTTC. Its translation is CASSFRKGEQYF.

This clonotype was counted between two and nine times. V and J are TRBV5-1 and TRBJ2-2; 7 bases map to TRBD1. Trimming at V came to 2 bases and at J to 6 bases, leaving 10 bases not matched to a gene. This CDR3 has 16 residues. The V gene's germline CDR1 is SGHRS and CDR2 YFSETQ. For the CDR3, the DNA is TGCGCCAGCAGCTTTCCCGCGACAGGGTTGGCCGGGGAGCTGTTTTTT. It is translated as CASSFPATGLAGELFF.

This clonotype was seen only a few times. The chain employs TRBV7-9 and TRBJ1-5; perhaps TRBD1 as D (5 bases). Trimming removed 5 bases at V and 4 bases at J, with 18 bases between. The CDR3 extends over 16 amino acids. Germline V gene sequence: CDR1 SEHNR, CDR2 FQNEAQ (reference sequence). For the CDR3, the DNA is TGTGCCAGCAGCCCGATGGGGCCCAGGCGGAATCAGCCCCAGCATTTT. This translates into CASSPMGPRRNQPQHF. The variable domain in full, with the rest retrieved from reference TRBV7-9 and TRBJ1-5, is DTGVSQNPRHKITKRGQNVTFRCDPISEHNRLYWYRQTLGQGPEFLTYFQNEAQLEKSRLLSDRFSAERPKGSFSTLEIQRTEQGDSAMYLCASSPMGPRRNQPQHFGDGTRLSIL.

This chain links TRBV7-9 with TRBJ2-1; 9 nucleotides agree with TRBD2. Per germline, CDR1 SEHNR and CDR2 FQNEAQ (reference sequence). This CDR3 has 16 residues. Losses at the gene ends were 1 base for V and 4 bases for J; bases not matched to a gene: 5. The CDR3 DNA reads TGTGCCAGCAGCTTAGAAGGTCTAGCGGGGTACAATGAGCAGTTCTTC. It specifies CASSLEGLAGYNEQFF.

This rearrangement joins TRBV29-1 to TRBJ1-2; 7 bases fit TRBD1. This CDR3 has 13 residues. The germline V gene has CDR1 SQVTM and CDR2 ANQGSEA. Trimming took 3 bases from V and 4 from J; bases not matched to a gene: 5. The CDR3 reads CSVEKQGIYGYTF. As DNA, the CDR3 is TGCAGCGTTGAGAAACAGGGGATCTATGGCTACACCTTC.

This clonotype was observed a handful of times. This rearrangement joins TRBV18 to TRBJ1-6; TRBD1 matches at 7 bases. J was trimmed by 5 bases and V by 0 bases; bases with no gene match: 4. CDR1 and CDR2 from the germline V gene are KGHSH and LQKENI. This CDR3 region has 16 residues. The CDR3 DNA reads TGTGCCAGCTCACCACCCTCGACAGGGAATAATTCACCCCTCCACTTT. Amino acids: CASSPPSTGNNSPLHF.

The rearrangement uses TRBV12-3 or TRBV12-4 and TRBJ2-3; D unclear. This CDR3 has 13 amino acids. V was shortened by 8 bases and J by 0 bases, with 9 bases between the two germline ends. CDR3 region: CASSIGSTDTQYF. DNA for the CDR3: TGTGCCAGCTCGATCGGGAGCACAGATACGCAGTATTTT.

The V gene is TRBV24-1, the J gene TRBJ1-5, with D unclear. CDR3 length: 14 amino acids. Germline V gene lookup returns CDR1 KGHDR and CDR2 SFDVKD. V lost 4 bases to trimming and J lost 0 bases, with 6 bases between them. The CDR3 loop reads CATSDPNSNQPQHF. The CDR3 nucleotides read TGTGCCACCAGTGACCCTAATAGCAATCAGCCCCAGCATTTT.

The chain is built from TRBV30 and TRBJ2-1; D remains ambiguous. The CDR3 loop spans 11 amino acids. The germline V and J ends were trimmed by 5 bases and 10 bases, with 12 bases remaining between them. From germline, CDR1 is GTSNPN and CDR2 SVGIG (reference sequence). In nucleotides, the CDR3 is TGTGCCTGGGACGACATGCGAGAGCAGTTCTTC. This gives the protein CAWDDMREQFF.

The J gene is TRBJ2-5, the V gene TRBV6-1; 13 bases are a match to TRBD2. The ends lost 5 bases at V and 4 bases at J; junction bases unmatched: 1. The germline V gene has CDR1 MNHNS and CDR2 SASEGT. The CDR3 loop spans 14 amino acids. The chain's CDR3 is CASSRLAGGETQYF. CDR3 coding DNA: TGTGCCAGCAGTCGACTAGCGGGAGGAGAGACCCAGTACTTC.

J is TRBJ2-1 and V is TRBV9; possible D gene TRBD2, 7 bases. This CDR3 comprises 14 residues. Germline lookup yields CDR1 SGDLS and CDR2 YYNGEE. The V and J ends lost 2 bases and 5 bases respectively, with 11 bases between them. CDR3 sequence: CASSVGGRNNEQFF. The CDR3 DNA reads as TGTGCCAGCAGCGTCGGGGGGCGGAACAATGAGCAGTTCTTC.